The rows below give T cell receptor beta chains drawn from one sample of a study of beta chain features in type 1 diabetes. The protocol was immunoSEQ multiplex PCR, while the TCRdb copy is restricted to in-frame clones and leaves out a portion. The repertoire holds 680,000 or so clones, roughly 13% seen once, with about 0.02% in the top ten. The sequenced sample consisted of naive CD4+ T cells from blood. The source of these receptors is a man aged 18 to 35 with type 1 diabetes. Both conserved end residues are part of each CDR3. The D gene is left open where the match is weak. Size is stated for part of the rows, as once, few or many counts, or as a class when the clone is expanded.

J: TRBJ2-1
D: .
size: few
V: TRBV6-5
CDR3: CASSFNRDSLGQFF
DNA: TGTGCCAGCAGTTTCAACCGGGACTCCCTTGGGCAGTTCTTC

J: TRBJ1-1
D: TRBD1
size: .
V: TRBV9
CDR3: CASSVGDRRANTEAFF
DNA: TGTGCCAGCAGCGTAGGGGACAGGAGAGCTAACACTGAAGCTTTCTTT

J: TRBJ2-5
D: TRBD2
size: .
V: TRBV15
CDR3: CATSRDVAGGRETQYF
DNA: TGTGCCACCAGCAGAGATGTTGCGGGGGGGCGAGAGACCCAGTACTTC

J: TRBJ2-2
D: TRBD2
size: .
V: TRBV12-5
CDR3: CASGPGTSISGELFF
DNA: TGTGCTAGTGGTCCCGGGACTAGCATATCCGGGGAGCTGTTTTTT

J: TRBJ1-1
D: .
size: .
V: TRBV30
CDR3: CAWSSLNTEAFF
DNA: TGTGCCTGGAGTTCCCTGAACACTGAAGCTTTCTTT

J: TRBJ2-4
D: .
size: .
V: TRBV19
CDR3: CASSIPGNIQYF
DNA: TGTGCCAGTAGTATTCCGGGGAACATTCAGTACTTC

J: TRBJ1-1
D: TRBD1
size: .
V: TRBV7-2
CDR3: CASSPRTGGGTEAFF
DNA: TGTGCCAGCAGCCCTCGGACAGGGGGCGGCACTGAAGCTTTCTTT

J: TRBJ2-7
D: .
size: few
V: TRBV5-6
CDR3: CASSFVRYEQYF
DNA: TGTGCCAGCAGCTTCGTACGGTACGAGCAGTACTTC

J: TRBJ1-2
D: .
size: .
V: TRBV10-1
CDR3: CASSESAGASNYGYTF
DNA: TGCGCCAGCAGTGAGTCGGCGGGGGCGAGTAACTATGGCTACACCTTC

J: TRBJ2-1
D: TRBD1
size: few
V: TRBV7-2
CDR3: CASRVGQGGYNEQFF
DNA: TGTGCCAGCAGGGTGGGACAGGGAGGATACAATGAGCAGTTCTTC

J: TRBJ2-1
D: .
size: .
V: TRBV18
CDR3: CASSPLEGQYNEQFF
DNA: TGTGCCAGCTCACCACTGGAGGGACAGTACAATGAGCAGTTCTTC

J: TRBJ1-1
D: .
size: few
V: TRBV7-9
CDR3: CASSEGLTEAFF
DNA: TGTGCCAGCAGCGAAGGGTTGACTGAAGCTTTCTTT

J: TRBJ2-5
D: .
size: .
V: TRBV6-6
CDR3: CASNRRGLETQYF
DNA: TGTGCCAGCAATCGGAGGGGGTTGGAGACCCAGTACTTC

J: TRBJ2-5
D: .
size: few
V: TRBV6-5
CDR3: CASSPTGIQETQYF
DNA: TGTGCCAGCAGTCCTACAGGGATCCAAGAGACCCAGTACTTC

J: TRBJ1-5
D: .
size: .
V: TRBV5-4
CDR3: CASSLGPSPQHF
DNA: TGTGCCAGCAGCTTGGGGCCCTCTCCCCAGCATTTT

J: TRBJ2-1
D: .
size: few
V: TRBV15
CDR3: CATTNRDAPSHEQFF
DNA: TGTGCCACCACCAACAGGGACGCCCCAAGCCATGAGCAGTTCTTC

J: TRBJ2-5
D: .
size: .
V: TRBV7-6
CDR3: CASSLNVVETQYF
DNA: TGTGCCAGCAGCCTGAACGTGGTCGAGACCCAGTACTTC

J: TRBJ1-1
D: .
size: few
V: TRBV28
CDR3: CASSLPGSGTEAFF
DNA: TGTGCCAGCAGTTTGCCAGGGTCGGGAACTGAAGCTTTCTTT

J: TRBJ2-5
D: .
size: .
V: TRBV7-3
CDR3: CASSSPPQETQYF
DNA: TGTGCCAGCAGCTCCCCACCTCAAGAGACCCAGTACTTC

J: TRBJ1-5
D: .
size: few
V: TRBV30
CDR3: CAWSLNYRAGSPQHF
DNA: TGTGCCTGGAGCCTTAATTACCGGGCCGGCTCGCCCCAGCATTTT

J: TRBJ2-6
D: TRBD1
size: few
V: TRBV19
CDR3: CASNKSRDRVGANVLTF
DNA: TGTGCCAGTAACAAGTCCCGGGACAGGGTCGGGGCCAACGTCCTGACTTTC

J: TRBJ1-2
D: TRBD1
size: once
V: TRBV2
CDR3: CASSPGTGGLLDYGYTF
DNA: TGTGCCAGCAGTCCCGGGACAGGGGGCTTATTAGATTATGGCTACACCTTC

J: TRBJ1-3
D: .
size: .
V: TRBV19
CDR3: CASSYSGNTIYF
DNA: TGTGCCAGTAGTTACTCTGGAAACACCATATATTTT

J: TRBJ1-5
D: .
size: .
V: TRBV4-1
CDR3: CASSRGHSNQPQHF
DNA: TGCGCCAGCAGCCGGGGCCATAGCAATCAGCCCCAGCATTTT

J: TRBJ2-2
D: .
size: .
V: TRBV5-1
CDR3: CATHPENTGELFF
DNA: TGCGCCACCCACCCGGAGAACACCGGGGAGCTGTTTTTT

J: TRBJ1-2
D: .
size: few
V: TRBV7-2
CDR3: CASSPRDPRGRGYTF
DNA: TGTGCCAGCAGCCCCAGGGACCCCCGGGGGAGGGGCTACACCTTC

J: TRBJ2-3
D: TRBD1
size: .
V: TRBV11-1
CDR3: CASNIQGAESTDTQYF
DNA: TGTGCCAGCAATATACAGGGGGCAGAGAGCACAGATACGCAGTATTTT

J: TRBJ2-2
D: .
size: few
V: TRBV4-1
CDR3: CASSQEGGTGELFF
DNA: TGCGCCAGCAGCCAAGAAGGGGGCACCGGGGAGCTGTTTTTT

J: TRBJ2-6
D: TRBD1
size: few
V: TRBV5-1
CDR3: CASSSRTGGASGANVLTF
DNA: TGCGCCAGCAGCTCCCGGACAGGGGGCGCCTCTGGGGCCAACGTCCTGACTTTC

J: TRBJ1-1
D: TRBD1
size: .
V: TRBV11-1
CDR3: CASRSGTGGTEAFF
DNA: TGTGCCAGCAGGTCCGGGACAGGGGGTACTGAAGCTTTCTTT

J: TRBJ1-1
D: .
size: few
V: TRBV20-1
CDR3: CSARRTEAFF
DNA: TGCAGTGCTCGAAGAACTGAAGCTTTCTTT

J: TRBJ1-6
D: TRBD1
size: .
V: TRBV7-8
CDR3: CASSWTGPSPLHF
DNA: TGTGCCAGCAGTTGGACAGGGCCCTCACCCCTCCACTTT

J: TRBJ2-3
D: .
size: .
V: TRBV10-3
CDR3: CAISESTGQGTDTQYF
DNA: TGTGCCATCAGTGAGTCGACGGGGCAAGGCACAGATACGCAGTATTTT

J: TRBJ1-3
D: .
size: .
V: TRBV7-9
CDR3: CASSRGVTGNTIYF
DNA: TGTGCCAGCAGCCGAGGGGTTACTGGAAACACCATATATTTT

J: TRBJ2-5
D: TRBD1
size: once
V: TRBV7-9
CDR3: CASSLGGQGRGTQYF
DNA: TGTGCCAGCAGCTTGGGAGGACAGGGCCGAGGGACCCAGTACTTC

J: TRBJ2-5
D: .
size: .
V: TRBV6-5
CDR3: CASSYSYSHLIETQYF
DNA: TGTGCCAGCAGTTACTCTTATTCTCACCTGATAGAGACCCAGTACTTC

J: TRBJ2-7
D: TRBD2
size: few
V: TRBV5-1
CDR3: CASSWRGLAGPSSYEQYF
DNA: TGCGCCAGCAGCTGGCGGGGACTAGCGGGGCCCAGCTCCTACGAGCAGTACTTC

J: TRBJ2-5
D: .
size: few
V: TRBV29-1
CDR3: CSVEGRGLETQYF
DNA: TGCAGCGTTGAAGGGAGGGGATTAGAGACCCAGTACTTC

J: TRBJ2-3
D: TRBD2
size: .
V: TRBV7-9
CDR3: CASSFQRGSTDTQYF
DNA: TGTGCCAGCAGCTTTCAGCGGGGTAGCACAGATACGCAGTATTTT

J: TRBJ2-3
D: .
size: .
V: TRBV13
CDR3: CASSLGTQLSTDTQYF
DNA: TGTGCCAGCAGCTTAGGGACCCAGCTAAGCACAGATACGCAGTATTTT

J: TRBJ2-5
D: TRBD2
size: .
V: TRBV2
CDR3: CASSEGVGAGGPGETQYF
DNA: TGTGCCAGCAGTGAAGGGGTTGGAGCGGGGGGCCCCGGGGAGACCCAGTACTTC

J: TRBJ1-6
D: TRBD1
size: .
V: TRBV6-6
CDR3: CASNDRGQGWDSPLHF
DNA: TGTGCCAGCAACGACAGGGGGCAAGGGTGGGATTCACCCCTCCACTTT

J: TRBJ1-5
D: TRBD1
size: .
V: TRBV19
CDR3: CASSRTGVSNQPQHF
DNA: TGTGCCAGTAGTAGGACAGGCGTTAGCAATCAGCCCCAGCATTTT

J: TRBJ1-6
D: TRBD1
size: few
V: TRBV25-1
CDR3: CASSSTGGSLHF
DNA: TGTGCCAGCAGCAGCACAGGGGGATCCCTCCACTTT

J: TRBJ1-6
D: TRBD1
size: .
V: TRBV30
CDR3: CARGQGNSPLHF
DNA: TGTGCCAGGGGACAGGGAAATTCACCCCTCCACTTT

J: TRBJ2-3
D: .
size: .
V: TRBV30
CDR3: CATGTPSTDTQYF
DNA: TGTGCCACGGGCACCCCTAGCACAGATACGCAGTATTTT

J: TRBJ2-2
D: TRBD1
size: few
V: TRBV6-1
CDR3: CASSDQTGYTGELFF
DNA: TGTGCCAGCAGTGACCAGACAGGGTACACCGGGGAGCTGTTTTTT

J: TRBJ1-2
D: .
size: .
V: TRBV18
CDR3: CASSPPFSRGYTF
DNA: TGTGCCAGCTCACCACCGTTTTCTCGCGGCTACACCTTC

J: TRBJ1-2
D: .
size: .
V: TRBV7-9
CDR3: CASTQPPRDAGGYTF
DNA: TGTGCCAGCACCCAGCCCCCCAGGGATGCTGGTGGCTACACCTTC

J: TRBJ1-5
D: .
size: few
V: TRBV7-8
CDR3: CASTPSGGAHQPQHF
DNA: TGTGCCAGCACCCCCAGCGGGGGGGCCCATCAGCCCCAGCATTTT

J: TRBJ2-7
D: .
size: .
V: TRBV28
CDR3: CASSLLGSRDYEQYF
DNA: TGTGCCAGCAGTTTATTAGGTTCGAGGGACTACGAGCAGTACTTC

J: TRBJ1-1
D: .
size: .
V: TRBV29-1
CDR3: CSVRQSPNTEAFF
DNA: TGCAGCGTTCGACAGTCGCCGAACACTGAAGCTTTCTTT

J: TRBJ2-7
D: TRBD2
size: few
V: TRBV13
CDR3: CASSFMGLAGGSYEQYF
DNA: TGTGCCAGCAGCTTCATGGGACTAGCGGGGGGCTCCTACGAGCAGTACTTC

J: TRBJ1-2
D: .
size: .
V: TRBV5-4
CDR3: CASSGSPDYGYTF
DNA: TGTGCCAGCAGCGGGTCCCCCGACTATGGCTACACCTTC

J: TRBJ2-4
D: TRBD1
size: few
V: TRBV27
CDR3: CASRLYGTAKNIQYF
DNA: TGTGCCAGCAGGCTGTACGGGACAGCTAAAAACATTCAGTACTTC

J: TRBJ2-6
D: .
size: few
V: TRBV6-5
CDR3: CASSYGSSGANVLTF
DNA: TGTGCCAGCAGTTACGGCTCCTCTGGGGCCAACGTCCTGACTTTC

J: TRBJ2-4
D: .
size: few
V: TRBV4-1
CDR3: CASSLLLPAGQKNIQYF
DNA: TGCGCCAGCAGCCTCCTCTTGCCCGCGGGCCAGAAAAACATTCAGTACTTC

J: TRBJ2-2
D: .
size: few
V: TRBV6-5
CDR3: CASSKLQGRTGELFF
DNA: TGTGCCAGCAGTAAGCTGCAGGGGCGCACCGGGGAGCTGTTTTTT

J: TRBJ1-2
D: .
size: few
V: TRBV29-1
CDR3: CSVEPPGAYGYTF
DNA: TGCAGCGTTGAACCGCCTGGGGCCTATGGCTACACCTTC